This is a list of T cell receptor beta chains from one sample in a study of cytomegalovirus exposure and HLA in healthy donors. Sequencing was performed with immunoSEQ multiplex PCR; in TCRdb, only in-frame clones are kept and a portion is missing. This table has roughly 99,000 clones, 70% to 80% appearing once. Input material: PBMCs. These receptors originate from a man aged 18-30 years in good health and CMV-seronegative. CDR3s include the opening cysteine and the closing phenylalanine or tryptophan. The order of the fields is J gene, V gene, D gene, CDR3 length, clone size, CDR3 DNA, CDR3 protein. A D gene is named only where the DNA matches it firmly. Part of the rows lack a size; the others show once, few, many or a class for expanded clones.

TRBJ1-5 TRBV29-1 - 12 - TGCAGCGCCGGCGAGGCTCGATCGCCCCAGCATTTT CSAGEARSPQHF
TRBJ2-3 TRBV9 - 13 - TGTGCCAGCAGCGTAGGACAGGCGGATACGCAGTATTTT CASSVGQADTQYF
TRBJ1-4 TRBV25-1 - 13 - TGTGCCAGCAGAGTGACGGGTAATGAAAAACTGTTTTTT CASRVTGNEKLFF
TRBJ1-5 TRBV25-1 - 16 - TGTGCCAGCAGTACTGGACAGCAGGATAGCAATCAGCCCCAGCATTTT CASSTGQQDSNQPQHF
TRBJ2-3 TRBV7-8 TRBD2 16 - TGTGCCAGCAGCTTAAGCGGGGGCGGGGGGTCAGATACGCAGTATTTT CASSLSGGGGSDTQYF
TRBJ2-3 TRBV7-9 TRBD2 16 - TGTGCCAGCAGCTCGGGACTAGCGGGGATAGGCGATACGCAGTATTTT CASSSGLAGIGDTQYF
TRBJ2-2 TRBV7-3 - 15 - TGTGCCAGCAGCCCCGGACAGGGAGGGACCGGGGAGCTGTTTTTT CASSPGQGGTGELFF
TRBJ1-1 TRBV7-9 - 12 - TGTTCCAGCAGTTTAATTCTCACTGAAGCTTTCTTT CSSSLILTEAFF
TRBJ2-3 TRBV6-4 TRBD2 19 many TGTGCCAGCAGTCAGGGTACTAGCCCAGCGGGGGAAAGTACAGATACGCAGTATTTT CASSQGTSPAGESTDTQYF
TRBJ1-2 TRBV4-2 - 15 - TGTGCCAGCAGCCAAGATTGGCAGCTAGTCTATGGCTACACCTTC CASSQDWQLVYGYTF
TRBJ2-7 TRBV28 TRBD1 13 - TGTGCCAGCGGGGGCAGGGGGCCCTACGAGCAGTACTTC CASGGRGPYEQYF
TRBJ2-1 TRBV13 TRBD1 14 - TGTGCCAGCTCAGGACAGGACGGCTACAATGAGCAGTTCTTC CASSGQDGYNEQFF
TRBJ2-5 TRBV29-1 - 12 - TGCAGCGTTGAATTAGACCAAGAGACCCAGTACTTC CSVELDQETQYF
TRBJ1-6 TRBV29-1 - 15 - TGCAGCGTTGAGGTTGGGGGAGGGCGCGATTCACCCCTCCACTTT CSVEVGGGRDSPLHF
TRBJ1-2 TRBV25-1 - 15 - TGTGCCAGCAGTGACCCCAAGGGGGGGGACTATGGCTACACCTTC CASSDPKGGDYGYTF
TRBJ1-2 TRBV6-5 - 15 - TGTGCCAGCAGTTACTCGCGTTGGCAGGGGTATGGCTACACCTTC CASSYSRWQGYGYTF
TRBJ2-7 TRBV16 TRBD1 15 few TGTGCCAGCAGCCAAGACTACAGGGGGGCTTACGAGCAGTACTTC CASSQDYRGAYEQYF
TRBJ1-2 TRBV9 TRBD1 13 - TGTGCCAGCAGCGTCTTGGACAGGGGTAGCTACACCTTC CASSVLDRGSYTF
TRBJ2-3 TRBV11-2 - 14 - TGTGCCAGCAGCGCACCCGTCTACAGAAATACGCAGTATTTT CASSAPVYRNTQYF
TRBJ2-5 TRBV2 TRBD2 15 - TGTGCCAGTGAGGCCAGCGGGGGGAACCAAGAGACCCAGTACTTC CASEASGGNQETQYF
TRBJ2-2 TRBV9 TRBD2 16 - TGTGCCAGCAGCGTCTCCGGGACTAGCGTCACCGGGGAGCTGTTTTTT CASSVSGTSVTGELFF
TRBJ1-2 TRBV9 TRBD1 14 - TGTGCCAGCAGCGTAGCGGCACAGGGGATCGGCTACACCTTC CASSVAAQGIGYTF
TRBJ2-3 TRBV29-1 - 14 - TGCAGCGTTGAAGACAGGGGAGGCACAGATACGCAGTATTTT CSVEDRGGTDTQYF
TRBJ1-5 TRBV6-1 - 14 - TGTGCCAGCAGGGGGTGGGGGGGCAGGCAGCCCCAGCATTTT CASRGWGGRQPQHF
TRBJ2-2 TRBV7-3 - 13 - TGTGCCAGCAGCCCTACGAACACCGGGGAGCTGTTTTTT CASSPTNTGELFF
TRBJ1-3 TRBV7-2 TRBD1 18 - TGTGCCAGCAGCTCCCATCCTACCCCGGGACAGAGAGGAAACACCATATATTTT CASSSHPTPGQRGNTIYF
TRBJ1-2 TRBV15 - 14 - TGTGCCGCAAAAGATGGGCGTTCTAACTATGGCTACACCTTC CAAKDGRSNYGYTF
TRBJ2-5 TRBV5-1 - 14 - TGCGCCAGCAGCTTGGGTCAGATTCAAGAGACCCAGTACTTC CASSLGQIQETQYF
TRBJ2-1 TRBV19 - 13 - TGTGCCAGTAGTTCCAACTCCTACAATGAGCAGTTCTTC CASSSNSYNEQFF
TRBJ2-2 TRBV13 - 16 - TGTGCCAGCAGCGCGGGGCGGGGGCCCAACACCGGGGAGCTGTTTTTT CASSAGRGPNTGELFF
TRBJ2-1 TRBV15 TRBD2 17 - TGTGCCACCAGCAGAGTGGCGCGGGGGGGCCAGAACAATGAGCAGTTCTTC CATSRVARGGQNNEQFF
TRBJ1-5 TRBV9 - 15 - TGTGCCAGCAGCGTAGGGAGTTCACGGGTACAGCCCCAGCATTTT CASSVGSSRVQPQHF
TRBJ1-1 TRBV6-1 - 15 - TGTGCCAGCAGCCAAAATCAGGTGGGGAACACTGAAGCTTTCTTT CASSQNQVGNTEAFF
TRBJ2-1 TRBV5-4 TRBD2 16 - TGTGCCAGCAGCTCTGGGCTAGCGGGGGGGCCCGATGAGCAGTTCTTC CASSSGLAGGPDEQFF
TRBJ2-5 TRBV6-6 TRBD2 12 - TGTGCCAGCAGCCCGTCGGGAGGGACCCAGTACTTC CASSPSGGTQYF
TRBJ2-2 TRBV2 TRBD1 14 - TGTGCCAGCAGTGAAAGGGGGCTCACCGGGGAGCTGTTTTTT CASSERGLTGELFF
TRBJ2-1 TRBV10-1 - 13 few TGCGCCAGCAGTGAGTCGCACTACGATGAGCAGTTCTTC CASSESHYDEQFF
TRBJ2-1 TRBV4-2 TRBD2 17 - TGTGCCAGCAGCCAAGAGAGGATAGGACTAGCGGCCAATGAGCAGTTCTTC CASSQERIGLAANEQFF
TRBJ1-3 TRBV4-3 - 15 - TGCGCCAGCAGCCAAGATAGCTGGGAGCGAAACACCATATATTTT CASSQDSWERNTIYF
TRBJ1-1 TRBV6-6 - 14 - TGTGCCAGCAGCCCGACAGAGAAGAACACTGAAGCTTTCTTT CASSPTEKNTEAFF
TRBJ2-7 TRBV19 TRBD1 14 - TGTGCCAGTAGCTCGCGGACAGGGAGGAACGAGCAGTACTTC CASSSRTGRNEQYF
TRBJ1-1 TRBV6-5 TRBD1 15 - TGTGCCAGCAGGGGGACAGGGGTACGGAGAACTGAAGCTTTCTTT CASRGTGVRRTEAFF